Below are 22 T cell receptor beta chains sequenced from a single sample in a study of T-cell reconstitution after alpha-beta-depleted transplantation in children. Unique molecular identifiers were used in preparing the TCRbeta library. TCRdb fed the PCR reads into MiXCR, producing one record per CDR3 protein. The sample carries about 980,000 distinct CDR3 sequences, about 29% recorded once. This specimen was PBMCs, mostly from graft donor cells, taken 360 days after TCRalphabeta/CD19-depleted stem cell transplant. The receptors derive from a boy younger than two who had a stem cell transplant for SCID, so the T cells may come from the graft donor.

This clonotype came up a few times. V usage is TRBV18 and J usage is TRBJ2-7, with TRBD1 identical over 8 bases. From germline, CDR1 is KGHSH and CDR2 LQKENI. Trimming took 4 bases from V and 1 from J; bases not matched to a gene: 9. There are 16 residues in the CDR3. CDR3 loop: CASSLQRDRRSYEQYF. The CDR3 bases are TGTGCCAGCTCACTCCAACGGGACAGGCGATCCTACGAGCAGTACTTC. Variable domain in full (rest from reference TRBV18 and TRBJ2-7): NAGVMQNPRHLVRRRGQEARLRCSPMKGHSHVYWYRQLPEEGLKFMVYLQKENIIDESGMPKERFSAEFPKEGPSILRIQQVVRGDSAAYFCASSLQRDRRSYEQYFGPGTRLTVT.

This clonotype was picked up a small number of times. This sequence joins TRBV4-1 and TRBJ1-4; TRBD1 might be the D (5 bases). Germline V gene lookup returns CDR1 MGHRA and CDR2 YSYEKL. The V gene lost 5 bases and the J gene lost 4 bases, with 20 bases spanning the gap. The CDR3 consists of 17 residues. CDR3 nucleotides: TGCGCCAGCAGCTCCGAAGGGATGGGGGGGTTTAATGAAAAACTGTTTTTT. Its protein product is CASSSEGMGGFNEKLFF.

The chain is built from TRBV6-1 and TRBJ1-1; D gene unclear. This CDR3 is 13 amino acids long. V was shortened by 2 bases and J by 7 bases, with 11 bases between the two germline ends. Germline V gene sequence: CDR1 MNHNS, CDR2 SASEGT. The CDR3 DNA reads as TGTGCCAGCAGTGAAACGGGGTTGGGTGAAGCTTTCTTT. This gives the protein CASSETGLGEAFF.

This clonotype came up a few times. The chain employs TRBV12-3 or TRBV12-4 and TRBJ2-7, with D unresolved. There are 15 residues in the CDR3. Trimming took off 6 bases at V and 5 bases at J, with 20 bases between the two ends. CDR3 sequence reads: CASSPLGIVADEQYF. CDR3 nucleotides: TGTGCCAGCAGCCCGCTTGGTATAGTCGCGGACGAGCAGTACTTC.

The V gene is TRBV6-1, the J gene TRBJ2-7, with 7 bases that match TRBD1. This CDR3 has 15 amino acids. In germline, CDR1 is MNHNS, CDR2 SASEGT. V lost 6 bases, J lost 2 bases, and 10 bases stayed unmatched. CDR3 nucleotide sequence: TGTGCCAGCAGCGCACAGGGGCCAAAGCCCTACGAGCAGTACTTC. It codes for CASSAQGPKPYEQYF.

V usage is TRBV12-3 or TRBV12-4 and J usage is TRBJ1-1; no clear D gene. The CDR3 is 15 residues long. V was clipped by 3 bases and J by 0 bases, with 11 bases between them. The CDR3 region is CASSFPRNMNTEAFF. The CDR3 DNA reads as TGTGCCAGCAGTTTCCCCCGGAACATGAACACTGAAGCTTTCTTT.

This clonotype has just a few counts. This chain joins TRBV29-1 and TRBJ2-3; TRBD1 matches at 7 bases. The V gene end was trimmed by 6 bases and the J gene end by 1 base; junction bases not matched to a gene: 7. The germline V gene has CDR1 SQVTM and CDR2 ANQGSEA. The CDR3 extends over 14 amino acids. The CDR3 DNA reads TGCAGCGTCGCAAAGACAGGGCGCACAGATACGCAGTATTTT. Its protein is CSVAKTGRTDTQYF.

The chain uses TRBV28 and TRBJ2-4; 7 nucleotides align to TRBD1. The CDR3 loop spans 14 amino acids. Trimming at V came to 6 bases and at J to 6 bases, leaving 8 bases not matched to a gene. Per the germline V gene, CDR1 is MDHEN and CDR2 is SYDVKM. CDR3 sequence: CASSHGTVSNIQYF. The CDR3 DNA is TGTGCCAGCAGCCATGGGACAGTCTCAAACATTCAGTACTTC. Combining the CDR3 with reference TRBV28 and TRBJ2-4 gives the whole variable domain DVKVTQSSRYLVKRTGEKVFLECVQDMDHENMFWYRQDPGLGLRLIYFSYDVKMKEKGDIPEGYSVSREKKERFSLILESASTNQTSMYLCASSHGTVSNIQYFGAGTRLSVL.

The chain joins TRBV10-3 to TRBJ1-5; 9 bases match TRBD1. The CDR3 extends over 17 amino acids. Germline CDR1 ENHRY, CDR2 SYGVKD. V shed 2 bases, J shed 6 bases, and the junction held 11 bases outside the gene matches. CDR3 nucleotides: TGTGCCATCAGTGAGGACCCGGGACAGGGAAGACGTCAGCCCCAGCATTTT. It yields the protein CAISEDPGQGRRQPQHF.

This clonotype was counted only a few times. The chain uses TRBV20-1 and TRBJ1-2, with 9 bases identical to TRBD1. Germline CDR1 and CDR2: DFQATT and SNEGSKA (reference sequence). CDR3 length: 14 residues. V trimming: 5 bases; J trimming: 8 bases; junction bases outside the gene matches: 12. CDR3 nucleotides: TGCAGTGCTCGCTACAGGGGGCCGGCGGAGGGCTACACCTTC. Protein sequence: CSARYRGPAEGYTF.

This clonotype was counted a few times. The gene calls are TRBV27 and TRBJ1-4; 9 nucleotides agree with TRBD1. Trimming cost V 5 bases and J 7 bases; bases outside gene matches: 11. Germline V CDR1 and CDR2: MNHEY, SMNVEV (reference sequence). This CDR3 contains 16 residues. The CDR3 DNA reads as TGTGCCAGCAGTCTCCGTACAGGGGGCAGGGGTGAAAAACTGTTTTTT. This translates into CASSLRTGGRGEKLFF.

The rearrangement uses TRBV12-3 or TRBV12-4 and TRBJ2-5; D ambiguous. CDR3 size: 12 residues. Trimming removed 8 bases at V and 5 bases at J, with 12 bases between. The CDR3 DNA follows: TGTGCCAGCCGCCTAGATGTGGAGACCCAGTACTTC. This gives the protein CASRLDVETQYF.

The rearrangement uses TRBV29-1 and TRBJ1-2; D might be TRBD1 (5 bases). CDR3 length: 13 residues. Germline loops: CDR1 SQVTM, CDR2 ANQGSEA. The V and J ends lost 2 bases and 9 bases respectively, with 16 bases between them. CDR3 amino acids: CSVESRARVSYTF. The CDR3 nucleotides read TGCAGCGTTGAAAGCCGTGCCAGGGTCAGCTACACCTTC.

The chain has TRBV4-1 and TRBJ2-1, with a possible D match to TRBD2 (6 bases). The germline CDR1 and CDR2 sequences are MGHRA and YSYEKL. The CDR3 is 18 amino acids. Trimming took off 1 base at V and 0 bases at J, with 16 bases between the two ends. The CDR3 loop is CASSQGRLGGSSYNEQFF. Here the CDR3 DNA reads TGCGCCAGCAGCCAAGGCAGGCTTGGGGGGAGCTCCTACAATGAGCAGTTCTTC.

A few counts support this clonotype. The chain has TRBV2 and TRBJ1-1; TRBD1 matches at 7 bases. The CDR3 spans 15 residues. V gave up 10 bases and J gave up 2 bases; unmatched junction bases: 13. CDR1 and CDR2 from the germline V gene are SNHLY and FYNNEI. In DNA form, the CDR3 reads TGTGCCACCTCGGAAGTATACAGGGGAAACACTGAAGCTTTCTTT. Its translation: CATSEVYRGNTEAFF.

In this sample, this clonotype turned up a few times. J is TRBJ1-1 and V is TRBV18; the match to TRBD1 covers 7 bases. The germline CDR1 and CDR2 sequences are KGHSH and LQKENI. The length of the CDR3 is 16 residues. After removal of 3 bases from V and 2 bases from J, the junction contained 9 bases not matched to a gene. The CDR3 DNA sequence: TGTGCCAGCTCACCGAGTTTAGGACAGGTTAACACTGAAGCTTTCTTT. This translates into CASSPSLGQVNTEAFF.

This clonotype was seen a handful of times. This chain uses TRBV10-3 with TRBJ2-3; 7 bases fit TRBD1. The V gene end was trimmed by 6 bases and the J gene end by 4 bases; junction bases not matched to a gene: 4. CDR1 ENHRY and CDR2 SYGVKD come from the germline V gene. This CDR3 is built from 13 residues. The CDR3 DNA is TGTGCCATCAGCAGAGGGGGCCCAGATACGCAGTATTTT. This encodes CAISRGGPDTQYF.

The chain has TRBV7-2 and TRBJ2-1; D is ambiguous. The germline V gene has CDR1 SGHTA and CDR2 FQGNSA. CDR3 length: 14 residues. Deletions cut 2 bases from V and 6 bases from J, with 11 bases between. Here the CDR3 reads CASSLPDGPNEQFF. The CDR3 bases are TGTGCCAGCAGCTTACCGGACGGCCCCAATGAGCAGTTCTTC.

V usage is TRBV19 and J usage is TRBJ2-3; no clear D. V lost 6 bases and J lost 6, with 19 bases in between. This CDR3 has 15 residues. Germline assignment: CDR1 LNHDA and CDR2 SQIVND (reference sequence). The CDR3 DNA reads TGTGCCAGTAGCCAGCGCCAGGCCACCTTTGATACGCAGTATTTT. It yields the protein CASSQRQATFDTQYF.

The genes are TRBV20-1 and TRBJ2-5; tentatively, D is TRBD2 (5 bases). Trimming shortened V by 6 bases and J by 3 bases, and 17 bases separated the two germline ends. CDR3 length equals 14 residues. Germline loops: CDR1 DFQATT, CDR2 SNEGSKA (reference sequence). The CDR3 loop reads CSAQEDFLKETQYF. Written as DNA, the CDR3 is TGCAGTGCGCAGGAGGACTTCCTCAAAGAGACCCAGTACTTC.

This clonotype has more than one count but fewer than ten. J is TRBJ1-1 and V is TRBV4-2, with D perhaps TRBD1 (5 bases). V was shortened by 4 bases and J by 6 bases, with 18 bases between the two germline ends. Germline V CDR1 and CDR2: LGHNA, YNFKEQ. This CDR3 contains 15 residues. CDR3 sequence: CASSPLDGGKAEAFF. DNA of the CDR3: TGTGCCAGCAGCCCCCTAGATGGGGGGAAGGCTGAAGCTTTCTTT.

This clonotype showed up just a few times. The chain employs TRBV5-4 and TRBJ1-5, with D unclear. This CDR3 region has 14 residues. V lost 3 bases and J lost 3, with 10 bases in between. In germline, CDR1 is SGHNT, CDR2 YYREEE (reference sequence). CDR3 in amino acids: CASSWFPDNQPQHF. The DNA for the CDR3 is TGTGCCAGCAGCTGGTTCCCAGACAATCAGCCCCAGCATTTT.